This TCR beta chain was sequenced during a study of technical replicates of blood from a few donors. With 2 bases removed from V and 2 bases from J, the gap between germline ends came to 11 bases. Germline V gives CDR1 SNHLY, CDR2 FYNNEI. CDR3 length equals 15 residues. Method: immunoSEQ multiplex PCR; TCRdb's copy keeps in-frame clones and lacks some. This sample has approximately 60,000 clones, with roughly 89% found just once. The sequence derives from a human donor in good health. Some clones in this sample may be carry-over from other donors' samples. Sequencing used PBMCs. The V call is TRBV2, the J call TRBJ2-3, with D perhaps TRBD2 (6 bases). CDR3 protein: CASSESGTPTDTQYF. CDR3 coding DNA: TGTGCCAGCAGTGAATCCGGGACTCCCACAGATACGCAGTATTTT.